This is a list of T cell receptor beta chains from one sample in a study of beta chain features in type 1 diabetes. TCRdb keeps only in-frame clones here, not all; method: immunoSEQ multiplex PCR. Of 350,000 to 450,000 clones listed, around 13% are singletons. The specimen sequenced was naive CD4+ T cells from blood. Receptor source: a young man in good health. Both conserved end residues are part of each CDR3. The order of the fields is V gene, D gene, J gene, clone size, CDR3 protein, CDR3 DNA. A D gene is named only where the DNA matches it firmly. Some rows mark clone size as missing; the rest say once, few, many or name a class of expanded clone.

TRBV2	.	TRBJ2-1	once	CASNPGLEQFF	TGTGCCAGCAACCCTGGGTTAGAGCAGTTCTTC
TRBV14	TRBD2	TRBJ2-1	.	CASSEASGSINEQFF	TGTGCCAGCAGCGAAGCGAGCGGGAGCATAAATGAGCAGTTCTTC
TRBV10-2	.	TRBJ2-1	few	CASRDGGLNNEQFF	TGCGCCAGCAGAGACGGAGGGCTAAACAATGAGCAGTTCTTC
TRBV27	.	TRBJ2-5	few	CASTTSRGETQYF	TGTGCCAGCACCACATCCCGAGGGGAGACCCAGTACTTC
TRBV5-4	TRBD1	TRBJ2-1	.	CASRAGGPRADYNEQFF	TGTGCCAGCCGAGCAGGGGGCCCAAGAGCGGATTACAATGAGCAGTTCTTC
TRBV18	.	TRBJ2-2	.	CASSPLGAAGTGELFF	TGTGCCAGCTCACCACTTGGGGCAGCGGGCACCGGGGAGCTGTTTTTT
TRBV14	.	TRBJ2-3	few	CASSQGDTQYF	TGTGCCAGCAGCCAAGGCGATACGCAGTATTTT
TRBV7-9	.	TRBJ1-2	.	CASSRDHYGYTF	TGTGCCAGCAGCCGTGACCACTATGGCTACACCTTC
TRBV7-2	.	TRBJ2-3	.	CASSFIGMSTDTQYF	TGTGCCAGCAGCTTTATAGGGATGAGCACAGATACGCAGTATTTT
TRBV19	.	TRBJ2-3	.	CASSIGLFTDTQYF	TGTGCCAGTAGTATAGGGTTATTCACAGATACGCAGTATTTT
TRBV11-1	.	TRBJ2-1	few	CASSLVRGSYNEQFF	TGTGCCAGCAGCTTAGTTCGGGGATCCTACAATGAGCAGTTCTTC
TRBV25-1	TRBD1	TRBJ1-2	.	CASHWTGYGYTF	TGTGCCAGCCACTGGACAGGTTATGGCTACACCTTC
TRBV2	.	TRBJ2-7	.	CASSLAGLEQYF	TGTGCCAGCAGCTTGGCAGGTCTCGAGCAGTACTTC
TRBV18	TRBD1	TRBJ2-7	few	CASSPQGTGSHEQYF	TGTGCCAGCTCCCCCCAGGGGACAGGGTCCCACGAGCAGTACTTC